This section outlines one T cell receptor (beta chain) sequence together with its context. Its antigen remains unidentified. These data are taken from a study of cytotoxic CD8 clonotypes in ibrutinib-treated CLL. Study-level points and caveats: Baseline clonality was higher than in age-matched healthy donors and moved in step with circulating CD8+ T-cell counts.

Using immunoSEQ multiplex PCR, the repertoire was profiled, and TCRdb retains in-frame clones only, with some absent. Here the sample spans about 50,000 clones, around 52% being singletons. This specimen was PBMCs, taken after 24 months of ibrutinib treatment. This receptor was taken from a human donor with chronic lymphocytic leukemia.

CDR3: CASREATQPQHF. The CDR3 DNA reads as TGCGCCAGCAGGGAGGCCACCCAGCCCCAGCATTTT. The rearrangement joins TRBV10-2 to TRBJ1-5; the D is unclear. V was trimmed by 6 bases and J by 7 bases, leaving 10 bases between them. Germline V gene data show CDR1 as WSHSY and CDR2 as SAAADI. The CDR3 length is 12 residues.